One sample yielded the 17 T cell receptor beta chains listed below, sequenced in a study of T cells in Graves' hyperthyroidism and ophthalmopathy. The source material, RNA transcripts, was used to amplify TCR beta CDR3 regions. In the first-round RT-PCR of the TCR CDR3, the HTBI primer set was used. One entry per CDR3 protein results from TCRdb running MiXCR on the multiplex PCR reads. Seen here are around 400,000 distinct CDR3 sequences, around 15% observed once, and the top ten hold roughly 19%. The sample consisted of blood. The source of these receptors is a woman in her sixties or seventies with Graves' ophthalmopathy.

This rearrangement joins TRBV29-1 to TRBJ1-1; D is uncertain. The CDR3 runs to 12 residues. Trimming left V 6 bases short and J 6 bases short, with 14 bases between. Germline loops: CDR1 SQVTM, CDR2 ANQGSEA. The CDR3 nucleotides are TGCAGCGTCCCGCAAGGGAGCGCTGAAGCTTTCTTT. This encodes CSVPQGSAEAFF.

This clonotype came up a few times. The J gene is TRBJ2-2, the V gene TRBV6-1; 9 bases are shared with TRBD2. Germline V gene data show CDR1 as MNHNS and CDR2 as SASEGT. V shed 6 bases, J shed 0 bases, and the junction held 5 bases outside the gene matches. The CDR3 length is 16 residues. The CDR3 nucleotides read TGTGCCAGCAGACTCTCTAGCGGGGCGAACACCGGGGAGCTGTTTTTT. Protein sequence: CASRLSSGANTGELFF.

This clonotype was observed many times. The chain's CDR3 is CASSQGSSAGELFF. CDR3 nucleotide sequence: TGTGCCAGCAGCCAAGGTAGTTCGGCCGGGGAGCTGTTTTTT. The chain has TRBV3-1 and TRBJ2-2; D is undetermined. This CDR3 spans 14 amino acids. Germline V CDR1 and CDR2: LGHDT, YNNKEL (reference sequence). Trimming removed 1 base from V and 6 bases from J, with 9 bases in between.

This clonotype was observed at least ten times. CDR3 in DNA: TGTGCCAGCAGTTACTCGCGCGGGCAGGGTCTAGCGGTCTCCTACAATGAGCAGTTCTTC. Protein sequence: CASSYSRGQGLAVSYNEQFF. The J gene is TRBJ2-1, the V gene TRBV6-6, with TRBD2 matching over 7 bases. This CDR3 contains 20 residues. The trim removed 0 bases at V and 0 bases at J, leaving 14 bases unmatched. Germline V gene data show CDR1 as MNHNY and CDR2 as SVGAGI (reference sequence).

This clonotype came up a few times. The chain employs TRBV19 and TRBJ2-7; 8 bases match TRBD1. Germline V lookup: CDR1 LNHDA, CDR2 SQIVND (reference sequence). The CDR3 runs to 14 residues. Trimming removed 3 bases from V and 1 base from J; junction bases left unmatched: 2. The CDR3 sequence is CASSIRQGSYEQYF. In DNA form, the CDR3 reads TGTGCCAGTAGTATCAGACAGGGGTCCTACGAGCAGTACTTC.

In this sample, this clonotype turned up many times. The V and J genes are TRBV20-1 and TRBJ2-2; TRBD2 matches 8 bases. The CDR3 has 14 residues. CDR1 and CDR2 (germline): DFQATT, SNEGSKA (reference sequence). V dropped 5 bases and J dropped 6; count of bases not matched to a gene: 8. The CDR3 sequence is CSAPGRGGPGELFF. CDR3 DNA sequence: TGCAGTGCTCCCGGGAGGGGCGGACCCGGGGAGCTGTTTTTT.

This clonotype was detected ten times or more. The chain has TRBV5-1 and TRBJ2-1; D is unresolved. The germline gives CDR1 SGHRS, CDR2 YFSETQ. With 6 bases removed from V and 0 bases from J, the gap between germline ends came to 13 bases. The length of the CDR3 is 15 residues. The CDR3 DNA follows: TGCGCCAGCACAACTACGAAGAGCTCCTACAATGAGCAGTTCTTC. It translates to CASTTTKSSYNEQFF. Variable domain in full (rest from reference TRBV5-1 and TRBJ2-1): KAGVTQTPRYLIKTRGQQVTLSCSPISGHRSVSWYQQTPGQGLQFLFEYFSETQRNKGNFPGRFSGRQFSNSRSEMNVSTLELGDSALYLCASTTTKSSYNEQFFGPGTRLTVL.

This rearrangement joins TRBV7-9 to TRBJ2-2; D not resolved. V lost 7 bases and J 6 bases, leaving 15 bases between the germline ends. Germline values: CDR1 SEHNR, CDR2 FQNEAQ (reference sequence). The CDR3 runs 14 residues. The CDR3 region has the DNA TGTGCCAGCACCCCTCGGGTGATGGCCGGGGAGCTGTTTTTT. It translates to CASTPRVMAGELFF.

Many counts were recorded for this clonotype. The rearrangement links TRBV7-3 to TRBJ1-1; 10 bases map to TRBD1. Germline V gene sequence: CDR1 SGHTA, CDR2 FQGTGA. Trimming took 2 bases from V and 1 from J; bases not matched to a gene: 10. The CDR3 covers 18 residues. The CDR3 is CASSLHGDRGRANTEAFF. CDR3 sequence (DNA): TGTGCCAGCAGCTTACATGGAGACAGGGGGCGCGCGAACACTGAAGCTTTCTTT.

The genes are TRBV7-8 and TRBJ2-2; TRBD2 matches at 8 bases. V shed 8 bases and J 7 bases; nucleotides not matched to a gene: 12. CDR3 length equals 15 residues. Germline values: CDR1 SGHVS, CDR2 FQNEAQ. CDR3 residues: CASPHNGRAGGELFF. DNA for the CDR3: TGTGCCAGCCCTCATAACGGGAGGGCCGGCGGGGAGCTGTTTTTT.

This clonotype has only a few counts. The chain couples TRBV6-1 to TRBJ2-3; 13 nucleotides agree with TRBD2. Trimming removed 0 bases from V and 6 bases from J; junction bases left unmatched: 6. The CDR3 is made up of 17 amino acids. The germline V gene has CDR1 MNHNS and CDR2 SASEGT. Here the CDR3 reads CASSEATSGRSLDTQYF. CDR3 nucleotide sequence: TGTGCCAGCAGTGAAGCGACTAGCGGGAGGAGTTTGGATACGCAGTATTTT.

There are many counts of this clonotype. The rearrangement joins TRBV20-1 to TRBJ2-1, with TRBD2 identical over 11 bases. The germline V gene encodes CDR1 DFQATT and CDR2 SNEGSKA (reference sequence). V lost 6 bases, J lost 5 bases, and 9 bases stayed unmatched. This CDR3 has 15 amino acids. CDR3 in DNA: TGCAGTGCCACGATTAGCGGGAGGGCCAACAATGAGCAGTTCTTC. As protein: CSATISGRANNEQFF.

This clonotype was counted between two and nine times. V is TRBV12-3 or TRBV12-4 and J is TRBJ2-1; TRBD1 matches at 12 bases. The V gene end was trimmed by 4 bases and the J gene end by 3 bases; junction bases not matched to a gene: 1. The CDR3 runs to 15 residues. CDR3 in DNA: TGTGCCAGCAGTTGGGACAGGGGGCGCTACAATGAGCAGTTCTTC. Encoded protein: CASSWDRGRYNEQFF.

This clonotype was seen at least ten times. CDR3 sequence reads: CASSYGQGDTDTQYF. The CDR3 nucleotides are TGTGCCAGCAGTTACGGGCAGGGGGACACAGATACGCAGTATTTT. The V gene is TRBV6-5, the J gene TRBJ2-3, with TRBD1 matching over 7 bases. CDR3 size: 15 residues. CDR1 and CDR2 (germline): MNHEY, SVGAGI. V shed 2 bases, J shed 2 bases, and the junction held 4 bases outside the gene matches.

CDR3 protein: CASSDTGTSYCEQYF. CDR3 in DNA: TGTGCCAGCAGTGACACCGGGACTTCTTACTGTGAGCAGTACTTC. This chain joins TRBV7-2 and TRBJ2-7, with TRBD2 as a possible D gene (6 bases). The CDR3 is 15 residues long. The V end lost 6 bases, the J end lost 7 bases, and 22 bases lay between the germline ends. Germline CDR1 SGHTA, CDR2 FQGNSA.

Many counts were recorded for this clonotype. The V gene is TRBV6-1, the J gene TRBJ1-2, with 7 bases lining up with TRBD1. The CDR3 has 12 amino acids. Trimming took 9 bases from V and 4 from J; bases not matched to a gene: 5. CDR1 is MNHNS and CDR2 is SASEGT in the germline V gene. In nucleotides, the CDR3 is TGTGCCAGTTGGCCAGGGGGCTATGGCTACACCTTC. This sequence encodes CASWPGGYGYTF.

This clonotype was counted at least ten times. In DNA, the CDR3 is TGTGCCAGCGGCCTCTCCTCGCAGGGCGCAAACACCATATATTTT. It specifies CASGLSSQGANTIYF. The chain couples TRBV3-1 to TRBJ1-3, with a possible D match to TRBD1 (5 bases). Germline values: CDR1 LGHDT, CDR2 YNNKEL (reference sequence). The CDR3 runs to 15 residues. The V and J ends lost 8 bases and 6 bases respectively, with 20 bases between them.